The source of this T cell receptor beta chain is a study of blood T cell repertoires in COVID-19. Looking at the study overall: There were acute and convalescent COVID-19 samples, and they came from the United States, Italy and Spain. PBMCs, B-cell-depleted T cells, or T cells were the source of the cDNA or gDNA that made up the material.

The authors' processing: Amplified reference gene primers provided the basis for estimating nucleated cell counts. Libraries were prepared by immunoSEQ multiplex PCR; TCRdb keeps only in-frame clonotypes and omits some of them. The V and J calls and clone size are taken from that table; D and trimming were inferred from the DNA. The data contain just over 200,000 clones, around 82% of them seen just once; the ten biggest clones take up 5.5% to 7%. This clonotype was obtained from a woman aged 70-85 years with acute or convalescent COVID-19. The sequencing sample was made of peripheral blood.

CDR3 bases: TGTGCCAGCAGTATAGCGGGAGAATCCTACGAGCAGTACTTC. Encoded protein: CASSIAGESYEQYF. V gene TRBV6-2 or TRBV6-3 combines with J gene TRBJ2-7; 9 positions agree with TRBD2. The CDR3 spans 14 residues. Germline loops: CDR1 MNHEY, CDR2 SVGEGT. With V trimmed by 5 bases and J by 1 base, 3 bases remained unmatched.